This TCR beta chain is from a study of shared T cell receptors in the human thymus. Clones were read by immunoSEQ multiplex PCR, and TCRdb kept only the in-frame ones, dropping some. Of roughly 560,000 clones in the sample, 75% to 85% were seen once. The CDR3 spans 12 residues. Germline CDR1 is LGHNA and CDR2 is YSLEER. V gave up 4 bases and J gave up 6 bases, with 9 bases separating them. This same sample was also part of a study on human thymus T cells. That source reports: Thymic as well as blood repertoires seemed to favor certain V and J genes unevenly.

This TCR was sampled from a boy younger than two with a congenital heart defect. This chain connects TRBV4-3 to TRBJ1-2; D unresolved. Source material: thymocytes. CDR3 in DNA: TGCGCCAGCAGCCGTGGGCCCCATGGCTACACCTTC. Protein sequence: CASSRGPHGYTF.